This is a list of T cell receptor beta chains from one sample in a study of cytomegalovirus exposure and HLA in healthy donors. Assay used: immunoSEQ multiplex PCR; TCRdb lists only in-frame clones, some missing. The sample includes roughly 170,000 clones, about 80% seen only once; the top ten take approximately 1.2%. Sequenced sample: PBMCs. The receptor set was obtained from a man aged 25 to 40 in good health and CMV-seronegative. Each CDR3 is given with its conserved first and last residue. Each record gives: CDR3 protein, CDR3 DNA, J gene, V gene, D gene. The D gene is left open where the match is weak.

CASIIAGIYNEQFF TGTGCCAGCATTATAGCGGGAATTTACAATGAGCAGTTCTTC TRBJ2-1 TRBV6-1 TRBD2
CASSGVFTQGSTGELFF TGTGCCAGCAGTGGCGTCTTCACACAGGGATCTACCGGGGAGCTGTTTTTT TRBJ2-2 TRBV6-4 .
CASAPLFGNTIYF TGTGCCAGCGCCCCCCTATTTGGAAACACCATATATTTT TRBJ1-3 TRBV27 .
CASSQGRNSPLHF TGCGCCAGCAGCCAAGGTAGAAATTCACCCCTCCACTTT TRBJ1-6 TRBV4-3 .
CASSLYGGEETQYF TGTGCCAGCAGTTTATACGGCGGGGAAGAGACCCAGTACTTC TRBJ2-5 TRBV27 .
CASSTAGTGTYEQYF TGTGCCAGCAGTACGGCCGGGACAGGGACCTACGAGCAGTACTTC TRBJ2-7 TRBV25-1 TRBD1
CATSRDRRDKNQPQHF TGTGCCACCAGCAGAGATCGACGGGACAAAAATCAGCCCCAGCATTTT TRBJ1-5 TRBV15 .
CASSYYWDSFNSPLHF TGTGCCAGCAGTTACTACTGGGACAGTTTTAATTCACCCCTCCACTTT TRBJ1-6 TRBV6-5 TRBD1
CASSESGADTGELFF TGTGCCAGCAGTGAGTCAGGGGCAGACACCGGGGAGCTGTTTTTT TRBJ2-2 TRBV2 .
CASSLAASGALKETQYF TGTGCCAGCAGCTTAGCCGCTAGCGGGGCCTTAAAGGAGACCCAGTACTTC TRBJ2-5 TRBV7-9 TRBD2
CASSLGQGSNEQYF TGTGCCAGCAGCTTAGGACAGGGTAGTAACGAGCAGTACTTC TRBJ2-7 TRBV7-6 TRBD1
CASSQGQGAIYEQYF TGCGCCAGCAGCCAGGGACAGGGGGCGATCTACGAGCAGTACTTC TRBJ2-7 TRBV4-1 TRBD1
CASSSTGGEAFF TGTGCCAGCAGCTCGACAGGGGGAGAAGCTTTCTTT TRBJ1-1 TRBV7-8 TRBD1
CASTNGRGEFPYGYTF TGTGCCAGCACCAACGGCAGGGGCGAATTCCCCTATGGCTACACCTTC TRBJ1-2 TRBV9 .
CSVEGAGGKVYEQYF TGCAGCGTTGAGGGGGCAGGGGGAAAGGTCTACGAGCAGTACTTC TRBJ2-7 TRBV29-1 TRBD1